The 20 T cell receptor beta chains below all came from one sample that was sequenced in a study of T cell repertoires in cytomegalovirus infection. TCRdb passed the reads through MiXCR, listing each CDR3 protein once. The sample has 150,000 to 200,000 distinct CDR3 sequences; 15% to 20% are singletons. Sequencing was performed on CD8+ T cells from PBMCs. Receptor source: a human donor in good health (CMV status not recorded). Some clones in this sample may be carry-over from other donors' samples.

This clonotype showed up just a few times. In DNA form, the CDR3 reads TGTGCCAGCAGTCGGGCAGGGGGGAACACTGAAGCTTTCTTT. Translation gives CASSRAGGNTEAFF. The chain links TRBV28 to TRBJ1-1, with 7 bases aligning to TRBD1. V was clipped by 5 bases and J by 1 base; unmatched bases: 4. This CDR3 has 14 amino acids. Germline V gene lookup returns CDR1 MDHEN and CDR2 SYDVKM.

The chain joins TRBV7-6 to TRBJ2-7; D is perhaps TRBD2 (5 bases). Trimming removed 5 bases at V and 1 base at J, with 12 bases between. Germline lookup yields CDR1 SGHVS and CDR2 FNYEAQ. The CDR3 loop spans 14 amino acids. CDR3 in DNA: TGTGCCAGCAGCCCCGGGATGGAGTCCTACGAGCAGTACTTC. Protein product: CASSPGMESYEQYF.

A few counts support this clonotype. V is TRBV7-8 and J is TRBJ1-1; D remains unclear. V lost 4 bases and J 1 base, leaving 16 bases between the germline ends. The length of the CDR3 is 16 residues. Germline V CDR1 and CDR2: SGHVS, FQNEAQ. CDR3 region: CASSSGPTKWNTEAFF. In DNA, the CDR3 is TGTGCCAGCAGCTCCGGGCCAACGAAGTGGAACACTGAAGCTTTCTTT. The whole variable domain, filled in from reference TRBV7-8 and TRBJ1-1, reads GAGVSQSPRYKVAKRGQDVALRCDPISGHVSLFWYQQALGQGPEFLTYFQNEAQLDKSGLPSDRFFAERPEGSVSTLKIQRTQQEDSAVYLCASSSGPTKWNTEAFFGQGTRLTVV.

This chain's CDR3 is CASSSQVDSYTGELFF. The CDR3 DNA reads as TGTGCCAGCAGCTCCCAAGTGGACAGCTACACCGGGGAGCTGTTTTTT. The chain is built from TRBV11-3 and TRBJ2-2, with a weak D call TRBD1 (6 bases). Per the germline V gene, CDR1 is SGHNT and CDR2 is YENEEA. V lost 4 bases, J lost 3 bases, and 15 bases lay in between. This CDR3 contains 16 residues.

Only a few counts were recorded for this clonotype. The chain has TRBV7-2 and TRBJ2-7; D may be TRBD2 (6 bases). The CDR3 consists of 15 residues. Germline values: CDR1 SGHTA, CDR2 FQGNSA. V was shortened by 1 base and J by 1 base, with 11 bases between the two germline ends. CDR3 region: CASSLESSVSYEQYF. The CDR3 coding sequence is TGTGCCAGCAGCTTAGAGTCTAGCGTGTCCTACGAGCAGTACTTC.

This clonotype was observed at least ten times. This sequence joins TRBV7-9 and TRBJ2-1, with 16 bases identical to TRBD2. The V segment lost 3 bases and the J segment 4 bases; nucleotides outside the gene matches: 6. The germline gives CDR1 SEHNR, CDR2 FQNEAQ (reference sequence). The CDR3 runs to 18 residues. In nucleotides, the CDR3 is TGTGCCAGCAGCTTCGGGACTAGCGGGAGGGCACTGTACAATGAGCAGTTCTTC. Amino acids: CASSFGTSGRALYNEQFF.

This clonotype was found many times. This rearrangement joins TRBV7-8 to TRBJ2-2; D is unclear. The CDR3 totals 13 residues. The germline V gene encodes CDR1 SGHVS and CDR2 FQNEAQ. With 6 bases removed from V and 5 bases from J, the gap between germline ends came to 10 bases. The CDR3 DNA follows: TGTGCCAGCAGTCGTCTGCAGACCGGGGAGCTGTTTTTT. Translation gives CASSRLQTGELFF.

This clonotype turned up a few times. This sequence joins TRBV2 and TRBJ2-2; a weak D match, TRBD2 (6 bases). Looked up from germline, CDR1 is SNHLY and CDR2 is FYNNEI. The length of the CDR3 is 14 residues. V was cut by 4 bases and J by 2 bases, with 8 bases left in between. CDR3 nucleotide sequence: TGTGCCAGCAGTGGGGGGACTAACACCGGGGAGCTGTTTTTT. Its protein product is CASSGGTNTGELFF.

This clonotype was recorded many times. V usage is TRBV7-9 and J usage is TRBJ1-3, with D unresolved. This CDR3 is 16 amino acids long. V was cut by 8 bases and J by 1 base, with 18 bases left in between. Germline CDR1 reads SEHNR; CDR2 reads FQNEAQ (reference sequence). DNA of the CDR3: TGTGCCAGCCAGCAGAACCAGAAAGTTTCTGGAAACACCATATATTTT. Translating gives CASQQNQKVSGNTIYF.

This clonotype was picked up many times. The CDR3 region is CASSSTSLIDEQYF. The DNA of the CDR3 is TGTGCCAGCAGTTCGACTAGCCTGATCGACGAGCAGTACTTC. This rearrangement joins TRBV28 to TRBJ2-7, with 7 bases fitting TRBD2. Germline CDR1 MDHEN, CDR2 SYDVKM. CDR3 length: 14 residues. V lost 4 bases to trimming and J lost 5 bases; unmatched junction nucleotides: 8.

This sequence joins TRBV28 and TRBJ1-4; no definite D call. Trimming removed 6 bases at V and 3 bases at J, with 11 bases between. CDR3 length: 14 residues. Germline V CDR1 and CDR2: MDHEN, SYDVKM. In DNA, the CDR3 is TGTGCCAGCAGGACCATGGGCGCTAATGAAAAACTGTTTTTT. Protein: CASRTMGANEKLFF.

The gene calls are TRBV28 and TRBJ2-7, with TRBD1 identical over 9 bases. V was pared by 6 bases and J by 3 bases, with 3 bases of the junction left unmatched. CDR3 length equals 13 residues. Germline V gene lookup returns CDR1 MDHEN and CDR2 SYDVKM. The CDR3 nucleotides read TGTGCCAGCAGGCCGGGACAGGGCTACGAGCAGTACTTC. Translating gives CASRPGQGYEQYF.

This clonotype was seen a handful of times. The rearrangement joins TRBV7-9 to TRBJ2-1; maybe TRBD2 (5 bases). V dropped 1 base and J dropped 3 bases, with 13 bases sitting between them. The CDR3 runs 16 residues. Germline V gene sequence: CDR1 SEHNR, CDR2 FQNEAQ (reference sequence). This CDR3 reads CASSLEGSPGYNEQFF. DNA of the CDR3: TGTGCCAGCAGCTTAGAAGGGAGTCCAGGCTACAATGAGCAGTTCTTC.

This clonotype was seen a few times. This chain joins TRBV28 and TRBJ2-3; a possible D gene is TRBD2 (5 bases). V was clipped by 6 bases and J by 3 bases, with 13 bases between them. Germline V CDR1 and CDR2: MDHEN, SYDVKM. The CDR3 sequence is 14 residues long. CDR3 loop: CASSGKFRTDTQYF. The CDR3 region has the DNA TGTGCCAGCAGCGGGAAATTTAGAACAGATACGCAGTATTTT.

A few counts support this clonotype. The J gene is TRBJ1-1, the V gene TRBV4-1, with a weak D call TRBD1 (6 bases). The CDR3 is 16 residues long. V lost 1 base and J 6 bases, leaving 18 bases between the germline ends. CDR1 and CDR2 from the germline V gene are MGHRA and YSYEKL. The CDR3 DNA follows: TGCGCCAGCAGCCAAGGCAAGGGGGAATGGGACGCTGAAGCTTTCTTT. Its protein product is CASSQGKGEWDAEAFF.

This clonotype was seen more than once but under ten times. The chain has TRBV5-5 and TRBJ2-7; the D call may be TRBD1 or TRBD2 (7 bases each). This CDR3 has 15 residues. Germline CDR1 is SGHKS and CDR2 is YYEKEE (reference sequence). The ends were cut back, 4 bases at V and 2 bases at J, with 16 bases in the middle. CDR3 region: CASSEGEGAPYEQYF. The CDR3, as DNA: TGTGCCAGCAGCGAGGGGGAGGGGGCTCCCTACGAGCAGTACTTC.

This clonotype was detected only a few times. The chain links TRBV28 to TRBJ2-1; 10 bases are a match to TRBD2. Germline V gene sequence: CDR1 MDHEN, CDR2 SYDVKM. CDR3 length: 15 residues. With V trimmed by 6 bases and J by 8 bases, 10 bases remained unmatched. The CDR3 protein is CASRDLAGDGHEQFF. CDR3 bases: TGTGCCAGCAGGGATCTAGCGGGAGATGGTCATGAGCAGTTCTTC.

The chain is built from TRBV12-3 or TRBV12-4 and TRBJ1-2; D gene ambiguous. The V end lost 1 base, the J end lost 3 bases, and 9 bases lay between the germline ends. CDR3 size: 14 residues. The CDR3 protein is CASSLGARYYGYTF. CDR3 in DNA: TGTGCCAGCAGTTTAGGAGCCCGCTACTATGGCTACACCTTC.

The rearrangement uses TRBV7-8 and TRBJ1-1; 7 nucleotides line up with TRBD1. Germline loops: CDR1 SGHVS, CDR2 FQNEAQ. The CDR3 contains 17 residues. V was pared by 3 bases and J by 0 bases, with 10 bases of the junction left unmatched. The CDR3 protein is CASSFLFPGQLNTEAFF. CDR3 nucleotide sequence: TGTGCCAGCAGCTTCTTATTCCCGGGACAGCTGAACACTGAAGCTTTCTTT.

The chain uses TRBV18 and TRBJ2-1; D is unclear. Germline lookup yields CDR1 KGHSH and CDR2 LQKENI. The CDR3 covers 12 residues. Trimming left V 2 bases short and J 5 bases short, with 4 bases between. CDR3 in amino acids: CASSPSDNEQFF. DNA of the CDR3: TGTGCCAGCTCACCATCCGACAATGAGCAGTTCTTC.